A selection of T cell receptor beta chains follows, all from one sample in a study of blood T cell repertoires in COVID-19. TCRdb's copy holds only in-frame clones and misses some; the assay was immunoSEQ multiplex PCR. This table holds some 260,000 clones, roughly 90% found once. Sequenced input: PBMCs or T cells enriched from blood (not recorded which). These receptors were collected from a man aged 35 to 55 who had recovered from COVID-19. Both conserved end residues are part of each CDR3. Clone size is not always given. Where it is, it says once, few, many or a class for expanded clones.

V: TRBV28
length: 15
size: NA
CDR3: CATVARPGGNSPLHF

V: TRBV28
length: 22
size: NA
CDR3: CASSLPPRLGLAGNQDTGELFF

V: TRBV7-3
length: 16
size: NA
CDR3: CASSLTVAGGTYEQYF

V: TRBV7-9
length: 13
size: few
CDR3: CASSLERGGELFF

V: TRBV7-3
length: 15
size: NA
CDR3: CASSLTGSRNTEAFF

V: TRBV5-4
length: 14
size: NA
CDR3: CASYKQMNTGELFF

V: TRBV9
length: 16
size: NA
CDR3: CASSVSGGPYTDTQYF

V: TRBV24-1
length: 18
size: NA
CDR3: CATSDRSVAGGNTGELFF

V: TRBV19
length: 15
size: NA
CDR3: CASSSARGRFNEQFF

V: TRBV19
length: 16
size: NA
CDR3: CASSPRDSRLVSPLHF

V: TRBV7-6
length: 16
size: NA
CDR3: CASSLSLVSGGSEQYF

V: TRBV15
length: 14
size: NA
CDR3: CATSRDRVNQPQHF

V: TRBV5-1
length: 13
size: NA
CDR3: CASRDRGQETQYF

V: TRBV12-3/TRBV12-4
length: 13
size: once
CDR3: CASSAGLAGGQFF

V: TRBV19
length: 16
size: NA
CDR3: CASSPGHTGGTGELFF

V: TRBV4-3
length: 16
size: NA
CDR3: CASSLEASTSTDTQYF

V: TRBV28
length: 16
size: once
CDR3: CASSPGSSGRYNEQFF

V: TRBV2
length: 18
size: few
CDR3: CASRAGSRGRPTNEKLFF

V: TRBV27
length: 17
size: NA
CDR3: CASSLKGTGKLTHEQYF

V: TRBV7-9
length: 15
size: NA
CDR3: CASSDPHGMNTEAFF

V: TRBV11-3
length: 16
size: NA
CDR3: CASSPTRQALNTEAFF

V: TRBV2
length: 13
size: NA
CDR3: CASSRENTGELFF

V: TRBV7-9
length: 15
size: NA
CDR3: CASTRGQGIGYGYTF

V: TRBV30
length: 13
size: NA
CDR3: CAWSLGGITEAFF

V: TRBV6-1
length: 14
size: NA
CDR3: CASSEPQGATEAFF

V: TRBV19
length: 16
size: NA
CDR3: CASGPTGAVYNSPLHF

V: TRBV14
length: 16
size: NA
CDR3: CASSPRTSGHTDTQYF

V: TRBV7-3
length: 14
size: NA
CDR3: CASSPHRGSDEQYF

V: TRBV27
length: 20
size: NA
CDR3: CASSPGTSGFIFEVTDTQYF

V: TRBV4-3
length: 15
size: NA
CDR3: CASSQGTGITDTQYF

V: TRBV6-5
length: 13
size: few
CDR3: CASRGALYNEQFF

V: TRBV30
length: 14
size: NA
CDR3: CAWPGLQGSGELFF

V: TRBV6-5
length: 13
size: few
CDR3: CASSYGSSVPQYF

V: TRBV27
length: 14
size: NA
CDR3: CASSLSPPGYTQYF

V: TRBV19
length: 14
size: NA
CDR3: CASSISGGPGGYTF

V: TRBV28
length: 15
size: NA
CDR3: CASSLLPSTTYGYTF

V: TRBV11-2
length: 14
size: NA
CDR3: CASSFPTKSGEQFF

V: TRBV5-1
length: 20
size: NA
CDR3: CASSPDRGRRGVLPKNIQYF

V: TRBV11-3
length: 17
size: NA
CDR3: CASSLDQVGTEAFGYTF

V: TRBV19
length: 16
size: few
CDR3: CASSIRTGHVSYEQYF

V: TRBV7-8
length: 19
size: NA
CDR3: CASSLVQARGSTGNQPQHF

V: TRBV12-5
length: 16
size: NA
CDR3: CASGSIAGGSMIEQYF

V: TRBV7-2
length: 13
size: NA
CDR3: CASSLTGAYEQYF

V: TRBV19
length: 14
size: NA
CDR3: CASSIPGSNYEQYF

V: TRBV5-1
length: 18
size: NA
CDR3: CASSPGRDRELSNYEQYF

V: TRBV28
length: 13
size: few
CDR3: CAIRDSNSYEQYF

V: TRBV7-2
length: 19
size: NA
CDR3: CASSPFSHGGGIANYGYTF

V: TRBV6-1
length: 15
size: NA
CDR3: CASSELPGIYYEQYF

V: TRBV7-6
length: 17
size: NA
CDR3: CASSSPGTSDLAGELFF

V: TRBV6-4
length: 13
size: NA
CDR3: CASSDSRTSKAFF